This passage covers 22 T cell receptor beta chains from one sample sequenced in a study of cytomegalovirus exposure and HLA in healthy donors listed by TCRdb under 2017. Libraries came from the immunoSEQ multiplex PCR assay. For the multiplex PCR, a mixture combining 60 forward primers for TCR Vbeta segments and 13 reverse primers for TCR Jbeta segments was used. TCRdb retrieved this table from immuneACCESS and kept in-frame rearrangements only. Not all clones are present; in checked studies, unresolved V genes account for under half, and no reason is known for the remainder. For this sample there are 180,000 or so clones; around 77% appear just once. Approximately 2% of the sample lies in the top ten. Material for sequencing was PBMCs. Every receptor here comes from a woman aged 25 to 39 in good health and CMV-seronegative.

This clone was picked up one time. The J gene is TRBJ1-2, the V gene TRBV4-3; D is ambiguous. Germline CDR1 reads LGHNA; CDR2 reads YSLEER. This CDR3 region has 15 residues. Deletions cut 0 bases from V and 2 bases from J, with 10 bases between. The CDR3 DNA follows: TGCGCCAGCAGCCAAGAAGTTACGGTAAACTATGGCTACACCTTC. It yields the protein CASSQEVTVNYGYTF.

The V and J genes are TRBV25-1 and TRBJ2-7; D may be TRBD2 (7 bases). Germline assignment: CDR1 MGHDK and CDR2 SYGVNS. The germline V and J ends were trimmed by 4 bases and 3 bases, with 16 bases remaining between them. CDR3 length: 15 residues. CDR3 in amino acids: CASSVPGGQIYEQYF. In DNA form, the CDR3 reads TGTGCCAGCAGTGTACCGGGGGGCCAGATCTACGAGCAGTACTTC.

This clone was seen a few times. This rearrangement joins TRBV11-2 to TRBJ1-2, with D maybe TRBD1 (6 bases). The CDR3 is 13 residues long. V was clipped by 2 bases and J by 6 bases, with 10 bases between them. Per the germline V gene, CDR1 is SGHAT and CDR2 is FQNNGV. As DNA, the CDR3 is TGTGCCAGCAGCTTAAACAGGGTCGATGGCTACACCTTC. Amino acids: CASSLNRVDGYTF.

The V gene is TRBV29-1, the J gene TRBJ2-3, with 9 bases fitting TRBD1. The germline V gene encodes CDR1 SQVTM and CDR2 ANQGSEA. The CDR3 loop spans 14 amino acids. Trimming at V came to 6 bases and at J to 0 bases, leaving 4 bases not matched to a gene. The CDR3 DNA follows: TGCAGCGTCACAGGGGGCAGAAGCACAGATACGCAGTATTTT. This translates into CSVTGGRSTDTQYF.

J is TRBJ2-5 and V is TRBV5-1, with D maybe TRBD1 (6 bases). V was cut by 4 bases and J by 2 bases, with 12 bases left in between. The CDR3 is 14 amino acids. Germline loops: CDR1 SGHRS, CDR2 YFSETQ. CDR3 amino acids: CASSAGVGQETQYF. The CDR3 DNA is TGCGCCAGCAGCGCAGGGGTGGGGCAAGAGACCCAGTACTTC.

The chain uses TRBV30 and TRBJ1-1; D is perhaps TRBD1 (5 bases). The CDR3 has 15 residues. Per germline, CDR1 GTSNPN and CDR2 SVGIG (reference sequence). V shed 5 bases and J shed 3 bases, with 19 bases lying between them. The CDR3 loop reads CAWRGTDALDTEAFF. The CDR3 nucleotides are TGTGCCTGGCGCGGGACGGATGCTCTGGACACTGAAGCTTTCTTT.

There are a few counts of this clone. The chain carries TRBV10-1 and TRBJ2-7, with TRBD1 as a possible D gene (5 bases). V lost 8 bases and J lost 3, with 11 bases in between. CDR3 length: 12 amino acids. Germline V CDR1 and CDR2: WNHNN, SYGVQD (reference sequence). Here the CDR3 DNA reads TGCGCCAGCGGTCGACAGTACTACGAGCAGTACTTC. Translating it yields CASGRQYYEQYF.

The rearrangement joins TRBV13 to TRBJ1-6; D perhaps matches TRBD1 (5 bases). Germline lookup yields CDR1 PRHDT and CDR2 FYEKMQ (reference sequence). This CDR3 is 15 amino acids long. Trimming removed 0 bases at V and 6 bases at J, with 9 bases between. CDR3 bases: TGTGCCAGCAGCTTAGGAGGGGCAGTTAATTCACCCCTCCACTTT. Translating gives CASSLGGAVNSPLHF.

The chain carries TRBV29-1 and TRBJ1-4; possibly TRBD1 for D (6 bases). Trimming left V 6 bases short and J 5 bases short, with 22 bases between. Per germline, CDR1 SQVTM and CDR2 ANQGSEA. The length of the CDR3 is 16 residues. The CDR3 sequence is CSVMGAPGRRNEKLFF. The CDR3 DNA reads TGCAGCGTCATGGGGGCCCCGGGACGTCGGAATGAAAAACTGTTTTTT.

This clone has only a few counts. The chain links TRBV6-5 to TRBJ1-2; D perhaps matches TRBD1 (6 bases). This CDR3 has 14 residues. V was trimmed by 2 bases and J by 2 bases, leaving 9 bases between them. The germline V gene encodes CDR1 MNHEY and CDR2 SVGAGI. Written as DNA, the CDR3 is TGTGCCAGCAGTTACGGGCAGGGGAACTATGGCTACACCTTC. Encoded protein: CASSYGQGNYGYTF.

V is TRBV6-1 and J is TRBJ1-1; no clear D. CDR3 length: 13 amino acids. V lost 4 bases to trimming and J lost 5 bases, with 11 bases between them. Germline lookup yields CDR1 MNHNS and CDR2 SASEGT. In nucleotides, the CDR3 is TGTGCCAGCAGTGTAGAGGTTGGGACTGAAGCTTTCTTT. Its translation is CASSVEVGTEAFF.

This clone was observed once. The chain employs TRBV7-2 and TRBJ2-7; 7 nucleotides match TRBD1. The germline V gene encodes CDR1 SGHTA and CDR2 FQGNSA. V shed 3 bases, J shed 0 bases, and the junction held 5 bases outside the gene matches. CDR3 length: 15 amino acids. The CDR3 coding sequence is TGTGCCAGCAGCTTTCGTAGGGACAGCTCCTACGAGCAGTACTTC. Amino acid sequence: CASSFRRDSSYEQYF.

The V and J genes are TRBV27 and TRBJ2-3, with 14 bases matching TRBD2. After removal of 5 bases from V and 5 bases from J, the junction contained 6 bases not matched to a gene. The CDR3 is 16 residues long. Germline CDR1 and CDR2: MNHEY and SMNVEV (reference sequence). The CDR3 here is CASSQTSGGAGDTQYF. CDR3 in DNA: TGTGCCAGCAGTCAGACTAGCGGGGGGGCCGGAGATACGCAGTATTTT.

The CDR3 DNA follows: TGTGCCAGCAGCTTAGCGGGGCAGGGGGCTCTCGGCTACACCTTC. It yields the protein CASSLAGQGALGYTF. V is TRBV7-6 and J is TRBJ1-2; TRBD1 aligns across 8 bases. Per germline, CDR1 SGHVS and CDR2 FNYEAQ. V lost 0 bases to trimming and J lost 8 bases; unmatched junction nucleotides: 8. There are 15 residues in the CDR3.

This clone was seen more than once but under ten times. The V gene is TRBV6-5, the J gene TRBJ1-2; TRBD1 aligns across 7 bases. Germline assignment: CDR1 MNHEY and CDR2 SVGAGI. The CDR3 totals 14 residues. Trimming took 6 bases from V and 2 from J; bases not matched to a gene: 6. CDR3 nucleotides: TGTGCCAGCAGGCCGACAGGGCCGAACTATGGCTACACCTTC. Translation gives CASRPTGPNYGYTF.

V gene TRBV6-5 combines with J gene TRBJ2-7; tentative D call: TRBD2 (5 bases). The CDR3 loop spans 13 amino acids. Per the germline V gene, CDR1 is MNHEY and CDR2 is SVGAGI. The germline V and J ends were trimmed by 5 bases and 2 bases, with 10 bases remaining between them. Written as DNA, the CDR3 is TGTGCCAGCAGTCCCGCCGGGGCCTACGAGCAGTACTTC. This codes for CASSPAGAYEQYF.

This rearrangement joins TRBV5-1 to TRBJ2-7; possible D gene TRBD1, 6 bases. V lost 0 bases to trimming and J lost 5 bases, with 15 bases between them. Germline CDR1 and CDR2: SGHRS and YFSETQ. CDR3 length: 15 residues. The chain's CDR3 is CASSLEATGYHEQYF. In nucleotides, the CDR3 is TGCGCCAGCAGCTTGGAAGCTACAGGGTACCACGAGCAGTACTTC.

This clone was recorded once. The rearrangement joins TRBV5-1 to TRBJ1-2; perhaps TRBD1 as D (5 bases). Germline V lookup: CDR1 SGHRS, CDR2 YFSETQ. Between the trimmed V and J ends, which lost 4 bases and 5 bases, there was a span of 15 bases. The CDR3 contains 14 residues. The CDR3 spells CASSVAGRAYGYTF. The CDR3 nucleotides read TGCGCCAGCAGCGTGGCTGGCAGGGCGTATGGCTACACCTTC.

This clone was detected only a few times. The chain joins TRBV6-6 to TRBJ2-5; TRBD2 matches at 7 bases. Germline CDR1 MNHNY, CDR2 SVGAGI (reference sequence). The CDR3 covers 16 residues. After removal of 3 bases from V and 2 bases from J, the junction contained 9 bases not matched to a gene. CDR3 in amino acids: CASSYSFGLGQETQYF. DNA of the CDR3: TGTGCCAGCAGTTATTCCTTCGGACTAGGTCAAGAGACCCAGTACTTC.

V usage is TRBV7-2 and J usage is TRBJ2-7, with D possibly being TRBD1 (6 bases). The V gene's germline CDR1 is SGHTA and CDR2 FQGNSA. The ends were cut back, 5 bases at V and 7 bases at J, with 18 bases in the middle. The CDR3 is made up of 14 amino acids. The CDR3 here is CASSPSMGQGEQYF. CDR3 DNA sequence: TGTGCCAGCAGCCCGAGTATGGGGCAGGGGGAGCAGTACTTC.

This clone appeared once. The junction differs from germline at one of its ends, possibly a read error. The same CDR3 arises from other DNA sequences in this sample as well. The rearrangement joins TRBV2 to TRBJ1-6, with TRBD1 identical over 10 bases. Germline V gene lookup returns CDR1 SNHLY and CDR2 FYNNEI. There are 19 residues in the CDR3. The CDR3 DNA reads as TGTGCCAGCAGTGAAGAAGGACGATGGACAGGGGGTAGCAATTCCCCCCTCCACTTT. Its protein is CASSEEGRWTGGSNSPLHF.

The chain has TRBV11-2 and TRBJ1-1; 12 bases fit TRBD1. With V trimmed by 3 bases and J by 4 bases, 15 bases remained unmatched. CDR3 length: 19 amino acids. Germline V CDR1 and CDR2: SGHAT, FQNNGV. CDR3 sequence (DNA): TGTGCCAGCAGCTTGGGATCCGGGACAGGGGGCCTATGGGGCACTGAAGCTTTCTTT. Protein: CASSLGSGTGGLWGTEAFF. Looking up the rest from reference TRBV11-2 and TRBJ1-1 gives the full variable domain: EAGVAQSPRYKIIEKRQSVAFWCNPISGHATLYWYQQILGQGPKLLIQFQNNGVVDDSQLPKDRFSAERLKGVDSTLKIQPAKLEDSAVYLCASSLGSGTGGLWGTEAFFGQGTRLTVV.